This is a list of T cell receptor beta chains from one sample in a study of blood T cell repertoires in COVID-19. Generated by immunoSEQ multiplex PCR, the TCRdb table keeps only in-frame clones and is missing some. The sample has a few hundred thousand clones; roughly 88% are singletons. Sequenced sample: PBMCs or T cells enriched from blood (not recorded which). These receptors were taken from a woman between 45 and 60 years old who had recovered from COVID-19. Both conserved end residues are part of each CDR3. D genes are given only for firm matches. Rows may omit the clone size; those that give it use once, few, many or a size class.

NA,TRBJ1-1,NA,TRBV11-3,TGTGCCAGCAGCTTCTACAGAACGATGAACACTGAAGCTTTCTTT,CASSFYRTMNTEAFF
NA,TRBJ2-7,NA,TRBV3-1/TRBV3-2,TGTGCCAGCAGCCACCGACAGAACCCCTACGAGCAGTACTTC,CASSHRQNPYEQYF
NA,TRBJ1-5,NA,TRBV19,TGTGCCAGTAATTCGCAGAATCAGCCCCAGCATTTT,CASNSQNQPQHF
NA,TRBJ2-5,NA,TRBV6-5,TGTGCCAGCAGTTACTCGATAGGCGGATCTGAGACCCAGTACTTC,CASSYSIGGSETQYF
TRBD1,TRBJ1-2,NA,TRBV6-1,TGTGCCAGCAGTGCAAACCCGGGACAGGGGGCCTATGGCTACACCTTC,CASSANPGQGAYGYTF
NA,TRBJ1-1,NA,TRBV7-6,TGTGCCAGCAGCTTAGCTGGGAGGGAGGTAACGGCTTTCTTT,CASSLAGREVTAFF
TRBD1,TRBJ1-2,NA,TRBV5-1,TGCGCCAGCAGCCCGGGACAGGGTTTTACTAATACCTATGGCTACACCTTC,CASSPGQGFTNTYGYTF
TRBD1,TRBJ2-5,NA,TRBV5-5,TGTGCCAGCAGCCCCGGGGACAGGGCGACGGAGACCCAGTACTTC,CASSPGDRATETQYF
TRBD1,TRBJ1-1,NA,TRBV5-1,TGCGCCAGCAGTTGGGGACAGGGAACTGAAGCTTTCTTT,CASSWGQGTEAFF
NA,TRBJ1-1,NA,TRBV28,TGTGCCAGCAGGGGGGGGTGGAAGAGCACTGAAGCTTTCTTT,CASRGGWKSTEAFF
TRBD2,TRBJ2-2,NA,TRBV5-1,TGCGCCAGCAGCTTGAGCGGGAGAGACACCGGGGAGCTGTTTTTT,CASSLSGRDTGELFF
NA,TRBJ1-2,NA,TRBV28,TGTGCCAGCAATAGCAGGGGCCGAGCTAACTATGGCTACACCTTC,CASNSRGRANYGYTF
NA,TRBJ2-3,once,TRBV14,TGTGCCAGCAGCCAAGTGCGGGGGCACACAGATACGCAGTATTTT,CASSQVRGHTDTQYF
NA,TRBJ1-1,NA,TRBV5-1,TGCGCCAGCAGCTTGGACCCAGCAGGCATGAACACTGAAGCTTTCTTT,CASSLDPAGMNTEAFF
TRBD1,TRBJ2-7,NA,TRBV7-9,TGTGCCAGCAGCTCGACAGGGGGCTCCTACGAGCAGTACTTC,CASSSTGGSYEQYF
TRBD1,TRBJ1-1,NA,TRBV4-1,TGCGCCAGCAGCCAACAGGGGGCATGGACTGAAGCTTTCTTT,CASSQQGAWTEAFF
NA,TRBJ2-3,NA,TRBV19,TGTGCCAGTTCGGGGAGGCAAACTAGCACAGATACGCAGTATTTT,CASSGRQTSTDTQYF
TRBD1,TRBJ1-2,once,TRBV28,TGTGCCAGCAGTTTGCAACAGGGGATCCGGGGCTACACCTTC,CASSLQQGIRGYTF
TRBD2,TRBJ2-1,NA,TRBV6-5,TGTGCCAGCAGACTAGCCGGGACTACTTACAATGAGCAGTTCTTC,CASRLAGTTYNEQFF
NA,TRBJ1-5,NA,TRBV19,TGTGCCACCGGAACCGAAGCGGCGATCAAAGGGTATAGCAATCAGCCCCAGCATTTT,CATGTEAAIKGYSNQPQHF
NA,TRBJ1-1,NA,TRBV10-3,TGTGCCATCAGTGAGTCGTCGGGGGGCACTGAAGCTTTCTTT,CAISESSGGTEAFF
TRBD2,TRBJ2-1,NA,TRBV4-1,TGCGCCAGCAGCCAAGGGACTGGACTAGCGGGACTCGGCAATGAGCAGTTCTTC,CASSQGTGLAGLGNEQFF
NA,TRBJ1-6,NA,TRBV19,TGTGCCAGTAGTTCAGCGGTTTTTAATTCACCCCTCCACTTT,CASSSAVFNSPLHF
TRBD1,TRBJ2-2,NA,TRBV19,TGTGCCAGTAGTATTGGACAGGCGAACACCGGGGAGCTGTTTTTT,CASSIGQANTGELFF
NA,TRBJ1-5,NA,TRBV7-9,TGTGCCAGCAGCTTTGAGGAAAATCAGCCCCAGCATTTT,CASSFEENQPQHF
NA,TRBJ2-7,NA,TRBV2,TGTGCCAGCAGTATAGCTGAGACTTCCTACGAGCAGTACTTC,CASSIAETSYEQYF
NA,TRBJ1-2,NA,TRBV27,TGTGCCAGCAGCCTCAGGTCTAACTATGGCTACACCTTC,CASSLRSNYGYTF
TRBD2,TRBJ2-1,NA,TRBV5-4,TGTGCCAGCAGCTTGGACGGGGGGGAGCAGGAGTTCTTC,CASSLDGGEQEFF
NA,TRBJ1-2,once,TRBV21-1,TGTGCCAGCAGCAAAGATACAGGGGAGAACTATGGCTACACCTTC,CASSKDTGENYGYTF
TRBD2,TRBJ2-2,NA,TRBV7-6,TGTGCCAGCAGCTTGACTAGCGGGGCCAACACCGGGGAGCTGTTTTTT,CASSLTSGANTGELFF
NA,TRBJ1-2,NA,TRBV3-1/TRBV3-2,TGTGCCAGCAGCCAAAGACAGAGTACCTATGGCTACACCTTC,CASSQRQSTYGYTF
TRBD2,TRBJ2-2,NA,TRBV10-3,TGTGCCATCAGTGACCCTAGCGGGAAAAACACCGGGGAGCTGTTTTTT,CAISDPSGKNTGELFF
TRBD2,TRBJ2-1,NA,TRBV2,TGTGCCAGCAACCCGTCCCAACTAGCGCGGGCGCGGAATGAGCAGTTCTTC,CASNPSQLARARNEQFF
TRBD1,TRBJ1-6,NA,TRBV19,TGTGCCAGTAATGGTGTGCCGGGACAGGGGAATTCACCCCTCCACTTT,CASNGVPGQGNSPLHF
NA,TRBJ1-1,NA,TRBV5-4,TGTGCCAGCAGCCCCAGAAGCGAGTCCACCACTGAAGCTTTCTTT,CASSPRSESTTEAFF
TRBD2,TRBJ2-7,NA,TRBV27,TGTGCCAGCAGTTTCGGGGGAGGGCCTGTGAACTTC,CASSFGGGPVNF
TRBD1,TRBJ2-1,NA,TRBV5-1,TGCGCCAGCAGCTTCCCAACCGCAGGGGGCTGGGACAATGAGCAGTTCTTC,CASSFPTAGGWDNEQFF
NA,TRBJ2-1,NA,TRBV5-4,TGTGCCAGCAGCTTGGGGGGCAGTAAAAACAATGAGCAGTTCTTC,CASSLGGSKNNEQFF
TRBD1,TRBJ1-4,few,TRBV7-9,TGTGCCGGCACAGTACAGGGGTCTACTGAAAAACTGTTTTTT,CAGTVQGSTEKLFF